These 14 T cell receptor beta chains came from one sample sequenced in a study of T-cell reconstitution after alpha-beta-depleted transplantation in children (dated by TCRdb to about 2016). Library creation used PCR. Sequenced on an Illumina HiSeq 2500. Molecular barcoding was employed in the preparation of TCR libraries, with unique molecular identifiers being used to normalize TCRbeta repertoire quantification. In-frame beta chains were kept once TCRdb had trimmed the public reads at Q25 with fastp and called clones with MiXCR. When rows share a CDR3 protein, they turn into one entry using the most common DNA and genes. The sample includes a few hundred thousand distinct CDR3 sequences, with approximately 13% observed a single time. The ten largest make up around 2.2% of the sample. The treatment or condition label, as the study defines it: allogeneic hematopoietic cell transplantation with graft depleted of TCRalphabeta T cells and CD19 B cells.

The material was PBMCs, mostly from graft donor cells, obtained 360 days after TCRalphabeta/CD19-depleted stem cell transplant. These receptor sequences come from a male patient younger than 18 who had a stem cell transplant for acute myeloid leukemia, so the T cells may come from the graft donor.

The chain links TRBV20-1 to TRBJ2-1, with D perhaps matching TRBD1 (10 bases). The CDR3 is made up of 16 amino acids. V was cut by 5 bases and J by 6 bases, with 23 bases left in between. Per the germline V gene, CDR1 is DFQATT and CDR2 is SNEGSKA (reference sequence). The CDR3 DNA sequence: TGCAGTGCTGGGGACAGGGGTGCGGGGGGGCGCAATGAGCAGTTCTTC. It yields the protein CSAGDRGAGGRNEQFF.

The chain recombines TRBV14 with TRBJ2-2, with D unresolved. Germline V gene lookup returns CDR1 SGHDN and CDR2 FVKESK. The V end lost 0 bases, the J end lost 5 bases, and 7 bases lay between the germline ends. CDR3 length equals 14 residues. The CDR3 is CASSQDFGTGELFF. DNA for the CDR3: TGTGCCAGCAGCCAAGACTTCGGAACCGGGGAGCTGTTTTTT. Filled out from reference TRBV14 and TRBJ2-2, the complete variable domain reads EAGVTQFPSHSVIEKGQTVTLRCDPISGHDNLYWYRRVMGKEIKFLLHFVKESKQDESGMPNNRFLAERTGGTYSTLKVQPAELEDSGVYFCASSQDFGTGELFFGEGSRLTVL.

V gene TRBV12-3 or TRBV12-4 combines with J gene TRBJ2-2; 12 bases are a match to TRBD2. The CDR3 contains 16 residues. With 8 bases clipped from V and 4 bases from J, the junction kept 8 bases outside the gene matches. In DNA form, the CDR3 reads TGTGCCAGCCCTGAGACTAGCGGGAGCGCCACCGGGGAGCTGTTTTTT. Protein product: CASPETSGSATGELFF.

This clonotype was observed many times. V and J are TRBV29-1 and TRBJ1-4; D uncertain. In germline, CDR1 is SQVTM, CDR2 ANQGSEA. Trimming took off 1 base at V and 8 bases at J, with 5 bases between the two ends. This CDR3 is built from 11 residues. Here the CDR3 reads CSVEAPEKLFF. The CDR3 DNA sequence: TGCAGCGTTGAAGCCCCCGAAAAACTGTTTTTT.

The genes are TRBV7-9 and TRBJ2-7; possibly TRBD1 or TRBD2 for D (5 bases each). Deletions cut 0 bases from V and 9 bases from J, with 18 bases between. CDR3 size: 15 residues. Germline V gene sequence: CDR1 SEHNR, CDR2 FQNEAQ (reference sequence). In DNA, the CDR3 is TGTGCCAGCAGCTTAGCCCTGGGACCCCACCGCGTGCAGTACTTC. Translating gives CASSLALGPHRVQYF.

This clonotype was counted ten times or more. The rearrangement links TRBV15 to TRBJ2-5; D is possibly TRBD2 (5 bases). The CDR3 extends over 13 amino acids. The V end was cut by 9 bases, the J end by 0 bases, with 11 bases between. In germline, CDR1 is LNHNV, CDR2 YYDKDF (reference sequence). The CDR3 reads CATISGDQETQYF. The CDR3 DNA sequence: TGTGCCACTATAAGCGGAGACCAAGAGACCCAGTACTTC.

The chain combines TRBV28 with TRBJ2-3, with 12 bases that match TRBD2. This CDR3 has 19 amino acids. Trimming took 6 bases from V and 3 from J; bases not matched to a gene: 16. Germline loops: CDR1 MDHEN, CDR2 SYDVKM. The CDR3 protein is CASSPSLAGGSSWTDTQYF. CDR3 bases: TGTGCCAGCAGCCCCTCTCTAGCGGGAGGGAGCTCTTGGACAGATACGCAGTATTTT.

This clonotype was seen more than once but under ten times. The rearrangement uses TRBV20-1 and TRBJ2-7; TRBD2 agrees at 10 bases. CDR1 and CDR2 (germline): DFQATT, SNEGSKA (reference sequence). V was clipped by 1 base and J by 2 bases; unmatched bases: 5. The CDR3 sequence is 15 residues long. This chain's CDR3 is CSARGASGSPYEQYF. The CDR3 nucleotides are TGCAGTGCTAGAGGGGCTAGCGGGAGTCCCTACGAGCAGTACTTC.

The chain is built from TRBV4-3 and TRBJ1-3; D gene ambiguous. This CDR3 spans 16 amino acids. Between the trimmed V and J ends, which lost 1 base and 2 bases, there was a span of 12 bases. CDR1 is LGHNA, CDR2 YSLEER, per germline. The CDR3 is CASSQAARYPGNTIYF. CDR3 nucleotides: TGCGCCAGCAGCCAAGCAGCGAGGTACCCTGGAAACACCATATATTTT.

The V and J genes are TRBV24-1 and TRBJ2-1, with D uncertain. Between the trimmed V and J ends, which lost 4 bases and 5 bases, there was a span of 14 bases. Per germline, CDR1 KGHDR and CDR2 SFDVKD. The CDR3 totals 15 residues. This chain's CDR3 is CATSERKHANNEQFF. The CDR3 DNA is TGTGCCACCAGTGAACGTAAGCACGCCAACAATGAGCAGTTCTTC.

This clonotype was found many times. J is TRBJ2-2 and V is TRBV14, with TRBD1 identical over 7 bases. From germline, CDR1 is SGHDN and CDR2 FVKESK. J gave up 5 bases and V 4 bases, and 10 bases lay outside the gene matches. The length of the CDR3 is 16 residues. CDR3 bases: TGTGCCAGCAGCCCAAAAGGGGGCCTGGGGACCGGGGAGCTGTTTTTT. As protein: CASSPKGGLGTGELFF. Full variable domain (outside the CDR3, taken from reference TRBV14 and TRBJ2-2): EAGVTQFPSHSVIEKGQTVTLRCDPISGHDNLYWYRRVMGKEIKFLLHFVKESKQDESGMPNNRFLAERTGGTYSTLKVQPAELEDSGVYFCASSPKGGLGTGELFFGEGSRLTVL.

This clonotype has just a few counts. V and J are TRBV7-3 and TRBJ2-7; 9 nucleotides align to TRBD1. The CDR3 runs to 17 residues. The V and J ends lost 2 bases and 1 base, in that order; junction bases with no gene match: 9. Germline CDR1 is SGHTA and CDR2 is FQGTGA. Written as DNA, the CDR3 is TGTGCCAGCAGCTTAGATCCCCCGACAGGGGGTTCCTACGAGCAGTACTTC. It specifies CASSLDPPTGGSYEQYF.

The chain employs TRBV4-1 and TRBJ2-1; D possibly matches TRBD1 or TRBD2 (6 bases each). Germline V gene data show CDR1 as MGHRA and CDR2 as YSYEKL. Trimming left V 0 bases short and J 5 bases short, with 14 bases between. CDR3 length: 16 amino acids. In nucleotides, the CDR3 is TGCGCCAGCAGCCAAGATAGCGGACAGAAAGACAATGAGCAGTTCTTC. This codes for CASSQDSGQKDNEQFF.

This sequence joins TRBV9 and TRBJ2-7, with D possibly TRBD2 on 5 matching bases. CDR3 length: 14 amino acids. Germline V lookup: CDR1 SGDLS, CDR2 YYNGEE. The V end was cut by 4 bases, the J end by 6 bases, with 17 bases between. CDR3 sequence: CASSPSVGVGEQYF. CDR3 DNA sequence: TGTGCCAGCAGCCCTTCAGTGGGAGTAGGCGAGCAGTACTTC. The whole variable domain, remainder taken from reference TRBV9 and TRBJ2-7, is DSGVTQTPKHLITATGQRVTLRCSPRSGDLSVYWYQQSLDQGLQFLIQYYNGEERAKGNILERFSAQQFPDLHSELNLSSLELGDSALYFCASSPSVGVGEQYFGPGTRLTVT.